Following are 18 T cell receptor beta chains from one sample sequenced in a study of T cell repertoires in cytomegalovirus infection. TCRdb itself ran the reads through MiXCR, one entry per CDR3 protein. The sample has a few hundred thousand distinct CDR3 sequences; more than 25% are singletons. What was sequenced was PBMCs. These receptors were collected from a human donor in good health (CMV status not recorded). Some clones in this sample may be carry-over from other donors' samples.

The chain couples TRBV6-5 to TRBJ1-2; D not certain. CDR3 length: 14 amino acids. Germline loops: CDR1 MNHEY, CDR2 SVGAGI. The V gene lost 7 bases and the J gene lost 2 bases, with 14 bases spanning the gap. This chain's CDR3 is CASTRGQPNYGYTF. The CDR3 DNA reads TGTGCCAGCACCCGCGGGCAGCCGAACTATGGCTACACCTTC.

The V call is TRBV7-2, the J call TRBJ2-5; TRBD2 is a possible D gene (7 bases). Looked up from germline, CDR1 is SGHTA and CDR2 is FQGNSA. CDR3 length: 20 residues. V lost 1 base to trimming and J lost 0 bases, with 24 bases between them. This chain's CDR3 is CASSLGGGGLAASYQETQYF. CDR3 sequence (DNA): TGTGCCAGCAGCTTAGGAGGAGGGGGGCTAGCGGCATCCTACCAAGAGACCCAGTACTTC.

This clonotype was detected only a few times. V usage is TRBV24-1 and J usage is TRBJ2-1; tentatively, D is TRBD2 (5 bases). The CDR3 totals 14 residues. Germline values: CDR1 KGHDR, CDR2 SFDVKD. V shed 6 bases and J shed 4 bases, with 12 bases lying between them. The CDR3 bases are TGTGCCACCAGTCCTGGACTGGGATACAATGAGCAGTTCTTC. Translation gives CATSPGLGYNEQFF.

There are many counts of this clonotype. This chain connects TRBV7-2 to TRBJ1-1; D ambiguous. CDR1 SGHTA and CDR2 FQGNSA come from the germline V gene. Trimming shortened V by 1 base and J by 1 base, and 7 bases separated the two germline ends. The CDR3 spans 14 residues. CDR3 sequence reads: CASSLVPGNTEAFF. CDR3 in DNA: TGTGCCAGCAGCTTAGTTCCAGGGAACACTGAAGCTTTCTTT.

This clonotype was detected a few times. CDR3 DNA: TGTGCTAGTGGTTTGCCTGGAGCCAGGAACCAGCCCCAGCATTTT. Its protein is CASGLPGARNQPQHF. The chain recombines TRBV12-5 with TRBJ1-5; D is unresolved. Deletions cut 2 bases from V and 7 bases from J, with 15 bases between. Per the germline V gene, CDR1 is LGHNT and CDR2 is FRNRAP. The CDR3 extends over 15 amino acids.

In nucleotides, the CDR3 is TGTGCCACCGAAAGCGGGAGTGGCCAAGAGACCCAGTACTTC. It translates to CATESGSGQETQYF. V and J are TRBV19 and TRBJ2-5; 8 nucleotides line up with TRBD2. Trimming cost V 10 bases and J 1 base; bases outside gene matches: 8. The CDR3 covers 14 residues. In germline, CDR1 is LNHDA, CDR2 SQIVND (reference sequence).

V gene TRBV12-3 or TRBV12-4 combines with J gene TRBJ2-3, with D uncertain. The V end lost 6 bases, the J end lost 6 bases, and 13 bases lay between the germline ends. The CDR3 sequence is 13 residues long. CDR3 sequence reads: CASRSTIGDTQYF. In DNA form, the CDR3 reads TGTGCCAGCAGATCAACTATTGGGGATACGCAGTATTTT.

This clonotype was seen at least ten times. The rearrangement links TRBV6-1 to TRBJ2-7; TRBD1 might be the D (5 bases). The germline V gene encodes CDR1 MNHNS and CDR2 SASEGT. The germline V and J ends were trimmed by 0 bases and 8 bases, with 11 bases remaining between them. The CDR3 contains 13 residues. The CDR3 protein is CASSEARDSKQYV. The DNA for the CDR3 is TGTGCCAGCAGTGAAGCCAGGGATAGCAAGCAGTACGTC.

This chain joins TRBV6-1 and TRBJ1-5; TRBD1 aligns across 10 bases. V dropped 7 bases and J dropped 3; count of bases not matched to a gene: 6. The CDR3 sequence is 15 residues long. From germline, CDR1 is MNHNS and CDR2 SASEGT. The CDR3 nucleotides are TGTGCCAGCAAAGGACAGGGGGGTACCAATCAGCCCCAGCATTTT. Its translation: CASKGQGGTNQPQHF.

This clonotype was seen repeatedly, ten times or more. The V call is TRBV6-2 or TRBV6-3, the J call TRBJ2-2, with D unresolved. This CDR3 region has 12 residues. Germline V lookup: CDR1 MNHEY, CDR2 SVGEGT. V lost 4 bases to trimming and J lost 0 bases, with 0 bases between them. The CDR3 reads CASSSNTGELFF. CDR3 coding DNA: TGTGCCAGCAGTTCGAACACCGGGGAGCTGTTTTTT.

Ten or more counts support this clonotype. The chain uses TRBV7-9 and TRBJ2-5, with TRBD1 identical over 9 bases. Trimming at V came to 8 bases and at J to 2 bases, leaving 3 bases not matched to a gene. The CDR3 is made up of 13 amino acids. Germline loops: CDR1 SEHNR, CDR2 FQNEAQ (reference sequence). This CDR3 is CASRGQGQETQYF. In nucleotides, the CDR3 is TGTGCCAGCCGAGGACAGGGGCAAGAGACCCAGTACTTC.

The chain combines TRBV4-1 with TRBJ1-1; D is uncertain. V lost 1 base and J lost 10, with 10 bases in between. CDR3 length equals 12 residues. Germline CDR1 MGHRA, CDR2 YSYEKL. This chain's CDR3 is CASSQGGFGAFF. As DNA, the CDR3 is TGCGCCAGCAGCCAAGGTGGCTTTGGAGCTTTCTTT.

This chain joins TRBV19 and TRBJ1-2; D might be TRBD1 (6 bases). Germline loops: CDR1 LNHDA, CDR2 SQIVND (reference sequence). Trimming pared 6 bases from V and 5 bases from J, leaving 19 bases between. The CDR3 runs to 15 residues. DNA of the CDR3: TGTGCCAGTAGCAACCTCGGGGGCGTGGTATATGGCTACACCTTC. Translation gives CASSNLGGVVYGYTF.

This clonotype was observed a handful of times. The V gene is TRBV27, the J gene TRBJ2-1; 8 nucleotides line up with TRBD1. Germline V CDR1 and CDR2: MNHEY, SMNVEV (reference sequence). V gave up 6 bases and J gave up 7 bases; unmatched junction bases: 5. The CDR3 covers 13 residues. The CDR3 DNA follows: TGTGCCAGCAGAGGACAGGGACGTAATGAGCAGTTCTTC. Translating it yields CASRGQGRNEQFF.

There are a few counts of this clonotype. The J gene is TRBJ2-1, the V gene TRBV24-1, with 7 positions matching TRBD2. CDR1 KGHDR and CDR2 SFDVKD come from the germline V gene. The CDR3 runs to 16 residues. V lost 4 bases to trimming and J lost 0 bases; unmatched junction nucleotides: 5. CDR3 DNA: TGTGCCACCAGTGACCCTGGCGGGAGCTCCTACAATGAGCAGTTCTTC. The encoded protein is CATSDPGGSSYNEQFF.

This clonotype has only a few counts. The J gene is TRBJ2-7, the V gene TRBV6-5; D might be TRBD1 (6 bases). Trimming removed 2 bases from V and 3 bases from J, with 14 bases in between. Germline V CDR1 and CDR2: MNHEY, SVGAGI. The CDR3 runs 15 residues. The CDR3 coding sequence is TGTGCCAGCAGTTACGGGGACACGGTAAACTACGAGCAGTACTTC. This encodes CASSYGDTVNYEQYF.

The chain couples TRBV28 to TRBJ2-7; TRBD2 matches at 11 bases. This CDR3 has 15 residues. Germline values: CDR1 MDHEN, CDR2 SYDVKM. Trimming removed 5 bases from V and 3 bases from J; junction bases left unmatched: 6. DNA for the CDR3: TGTGCCAGCAGTCCCCATACTAGCGGGAGCTACGAGCAGTACTTC. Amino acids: CASSPHTSGSYEQYF.

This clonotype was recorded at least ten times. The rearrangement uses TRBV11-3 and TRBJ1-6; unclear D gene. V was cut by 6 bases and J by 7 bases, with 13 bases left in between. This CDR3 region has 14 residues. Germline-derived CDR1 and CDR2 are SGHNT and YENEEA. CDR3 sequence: CASSKDHPNSPLHF. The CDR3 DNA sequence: TGTGCCAGCAGTAAAGACCATCCCAATTCACCCCTCCACTTT.